This entry describes one T cell receptor (beta chain). Its antigen is not known. Via MiXCR, TCRdb re-called the 5' RACE reads, giving one row per CDR3 protein. The sample lists under 850,000 distinct CDR3 sequences; around 17% were seen once. These data come from a study of CD8 T cells in ankylosing spondylitis. Study conclusions and caveats: Within ankylosing spondylitis blood, a TCR beta motif made up of seven to nine highly homologous variants appeared to be characteristic.

The clonotype was recovered from a male donor with ankylosing spondylitis. The material sequenced was blood, either unsorted or a sorted T cell fraction (not recorded which).

CDR3 bases: TGTGCCAGCAGTGAATCGGGACACGAACCCTACGAGCAGTACTTC. As protein: CASSESGHEPYEQYF. This chain uses TRBV6-1 with TRBJ2-7, with D possibly being TRBD1 (6 bases). CDR1 is MNHNS, CDR2 SASEGT, per germline. The V gene lost 2 bases and the J gene lost 2 bases, with 13 bases spanning the gap. This CDR3 is 15 amino acids long.